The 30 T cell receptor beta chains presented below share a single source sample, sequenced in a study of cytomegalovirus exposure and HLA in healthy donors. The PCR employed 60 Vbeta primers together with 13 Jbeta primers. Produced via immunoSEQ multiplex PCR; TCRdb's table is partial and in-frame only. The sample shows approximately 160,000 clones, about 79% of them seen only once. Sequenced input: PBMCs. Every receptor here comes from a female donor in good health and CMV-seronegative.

For the CDR3, the DNA is TGTGCCAGCAGCTTAGGGGATGGCGGGACCCCGAAAGAGACCCAGTACTTC. This codes for CASSLGDGGTPKETQYF. The rearrangement links TRBV7-2 to TRBJ2-5, with TRBD2 as a possible D gene (6 bases). Germline V gene data show CDR1 as SGHTA and CDR2 as FQGNSA. Trimming took 1 base from V and 3 from J, leaving 18 bases between them. The CDR3 sequence is 17 residues long.

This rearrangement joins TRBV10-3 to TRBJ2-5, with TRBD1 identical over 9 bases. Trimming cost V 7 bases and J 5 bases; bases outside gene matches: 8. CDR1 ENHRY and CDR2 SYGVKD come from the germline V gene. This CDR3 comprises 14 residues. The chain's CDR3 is CAIKNRGPGETQYF. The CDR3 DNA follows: TGTGCCATCAAAAACAGGGGGCCGGGGGAGACCCAGTACTTC.

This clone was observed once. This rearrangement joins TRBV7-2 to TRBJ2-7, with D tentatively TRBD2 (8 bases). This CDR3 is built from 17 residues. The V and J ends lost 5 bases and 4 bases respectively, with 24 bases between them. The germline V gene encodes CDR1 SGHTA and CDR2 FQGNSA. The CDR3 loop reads CASSPTGLGSGAYEQYF. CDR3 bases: TGTGCCAGCAGCCCGACAGGGTTGGGTAGCGGGGCTTACGAGCAGTACTTC.

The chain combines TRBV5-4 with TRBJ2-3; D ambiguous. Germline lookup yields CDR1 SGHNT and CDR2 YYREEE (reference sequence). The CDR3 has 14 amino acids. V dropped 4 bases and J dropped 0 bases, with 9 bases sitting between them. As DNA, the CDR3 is TGTGCCAGCAGCCCCGCCTACAGCACAGATACGCAGTATTTT. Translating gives CASSPAYSTDTQYF.

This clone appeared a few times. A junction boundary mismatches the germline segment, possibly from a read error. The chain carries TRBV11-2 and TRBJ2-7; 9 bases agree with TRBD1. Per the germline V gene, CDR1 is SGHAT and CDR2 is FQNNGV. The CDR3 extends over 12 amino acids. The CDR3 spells CASSSTWDRARF. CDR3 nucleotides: TGTGCCAGCAGTTCAACCTGGGACAGGGCCCGCTTC.

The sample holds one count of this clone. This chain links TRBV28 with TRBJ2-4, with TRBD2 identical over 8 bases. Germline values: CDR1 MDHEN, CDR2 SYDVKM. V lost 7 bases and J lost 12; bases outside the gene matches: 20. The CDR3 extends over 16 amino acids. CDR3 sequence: CASTSPGQRERTSQYF. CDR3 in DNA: TGTGCCAGCACCTCGCCCGGGCAGCGGGAGAGGACCAGTCAGTACTTC. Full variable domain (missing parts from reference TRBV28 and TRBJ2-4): DVKVTQSSRYLVKRTGEKVFLECVQDMDHENMFWYRQDPGLGLRLIYFSYDVKMKEKGDIPEGYSVSREKKERFSLILESASTNQTSMYLCASTSPGQRERTSQYFGAGTRLSVL.

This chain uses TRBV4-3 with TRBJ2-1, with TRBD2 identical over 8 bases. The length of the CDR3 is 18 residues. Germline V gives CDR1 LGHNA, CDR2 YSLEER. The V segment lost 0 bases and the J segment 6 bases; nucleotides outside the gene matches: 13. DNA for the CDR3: TGCGCCAGCAGCCAAGAATCGGGTCGGGGGGGGGCCCGCAATGAGCAGTTCTTC. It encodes CASSQESGRGGARNEQFF.

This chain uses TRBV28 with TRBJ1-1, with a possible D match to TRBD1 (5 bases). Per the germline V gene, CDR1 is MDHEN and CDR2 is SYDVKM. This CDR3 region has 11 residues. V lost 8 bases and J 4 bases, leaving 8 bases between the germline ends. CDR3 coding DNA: TGTGCCAGCGGGGGGATCACTGAAGCTTTCTTT. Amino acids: CASGGITEAFF. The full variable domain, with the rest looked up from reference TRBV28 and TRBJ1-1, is DVKVTQSSRYLVKRTGEKVFLECVQDMDHENMFWYRQDPGLGLRLIYFSYDVKMKEKGDIPEGYSVSREKKERFSLILESASTNQTSMYLCASGGITEAFFGQGTRLTVV.

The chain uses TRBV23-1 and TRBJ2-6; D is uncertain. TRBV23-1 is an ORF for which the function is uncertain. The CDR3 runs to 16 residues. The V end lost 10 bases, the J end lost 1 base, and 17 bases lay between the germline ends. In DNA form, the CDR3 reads TGCGCCAACTATTTCCCGGCCCCATCTGGGGCCAACGTCCTGACTTTC. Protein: CANYFPAPSGANVLTF.

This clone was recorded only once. The CDR3 DNA follows: TGTGCCTGGGGGGGACTAGCCCACGAGCAGTACTTC. Encoded protein: CAWGGLAHEQYF. The chain links TRBV30 to TRBJ2-7; TRBD2 matches at 9 bases. CDR1 GTSNPN and CDR2 SVGIG come from the germline V gene (reference sequence). The CDR3 loop spans 12 amino acids. V was pared by 5 bases and J by 5 bases, with 4 bases of the junction left unmatched.

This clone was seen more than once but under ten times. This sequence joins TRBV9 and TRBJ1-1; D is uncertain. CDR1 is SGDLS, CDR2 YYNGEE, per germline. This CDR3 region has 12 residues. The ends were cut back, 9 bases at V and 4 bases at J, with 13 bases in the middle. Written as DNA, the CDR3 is TGTGCCAAGAAGGGTCGGGGCACTGAAGCTTTCTTT. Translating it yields CAKKGRGTEAFF.

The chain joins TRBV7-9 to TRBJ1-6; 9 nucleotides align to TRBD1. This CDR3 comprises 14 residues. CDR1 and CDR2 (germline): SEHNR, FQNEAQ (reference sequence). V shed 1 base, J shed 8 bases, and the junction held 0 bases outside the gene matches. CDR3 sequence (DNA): TGTGCCAGCAGCTTAGGGACAGGGGATTCACCCCTCCACTTT. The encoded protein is CASSLGTGDSPLHF.

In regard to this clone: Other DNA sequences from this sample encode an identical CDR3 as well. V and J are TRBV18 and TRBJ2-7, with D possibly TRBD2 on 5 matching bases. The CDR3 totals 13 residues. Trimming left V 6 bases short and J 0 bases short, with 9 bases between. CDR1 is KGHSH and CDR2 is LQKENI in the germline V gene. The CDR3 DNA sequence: TGTGCCAGCTCGCCGGGGAGCTCCTACGAGCAGTACTTC. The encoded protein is CASSPGSSYEQYF.

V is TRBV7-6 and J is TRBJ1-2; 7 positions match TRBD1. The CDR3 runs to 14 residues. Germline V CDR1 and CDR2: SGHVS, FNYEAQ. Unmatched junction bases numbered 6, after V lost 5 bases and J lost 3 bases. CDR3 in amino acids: CASSRDRADYGYTF. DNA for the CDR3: TGTGCCAGCAGCCGTGACAGGGCCGACTATGGCTACACCTTC.

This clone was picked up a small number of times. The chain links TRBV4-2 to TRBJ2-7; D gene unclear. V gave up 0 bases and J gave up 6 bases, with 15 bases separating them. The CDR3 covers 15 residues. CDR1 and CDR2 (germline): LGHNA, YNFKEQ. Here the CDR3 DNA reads TGTGCCAGCAGCCAAGAAGTTAGTGGTGTTGTCGAGCAGTACTTC. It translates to CASSQEVSGVVEQYF.

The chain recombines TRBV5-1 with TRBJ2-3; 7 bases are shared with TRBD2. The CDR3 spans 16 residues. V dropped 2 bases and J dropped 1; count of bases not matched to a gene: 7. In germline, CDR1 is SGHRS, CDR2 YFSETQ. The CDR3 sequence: CASSFTSEKGTDTQYF. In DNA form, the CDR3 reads TGCGCCAGCAGCTTCACTAGCGAGAAGGGCACAGATACGCAGTATTTT.

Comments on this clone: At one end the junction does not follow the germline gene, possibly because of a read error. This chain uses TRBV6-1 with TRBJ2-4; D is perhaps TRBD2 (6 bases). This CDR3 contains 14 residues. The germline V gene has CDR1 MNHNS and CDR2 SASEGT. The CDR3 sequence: CASSDRAAGNSQYF. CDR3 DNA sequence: TGTGCCAGCAGTGATCGGGCTGCGGGAAACAGTCAGTACTTC.

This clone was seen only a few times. CDR3 amino acids: CASTQGYTEAFF. The CDR3 nucleotides read TGTGCCAGCACCCAGGGCTACACTGAAGCTTTCTTT. The chain recombines TRBV25-1 with TRBJ1-1; D is perhaps TRBD1 (5 bases). The CDR3 has 12 amino acids. The germline V and J ends were trimmed by 7 bases and 3 bases, with 9 bases remaining between them. From germline, CDR1 is MGHDK and CDR2 SYGVNS.

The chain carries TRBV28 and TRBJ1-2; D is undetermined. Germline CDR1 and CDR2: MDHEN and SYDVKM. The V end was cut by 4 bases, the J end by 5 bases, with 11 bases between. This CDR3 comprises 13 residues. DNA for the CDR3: TGTGCCAGCAGTTCTGGACTGACATATGGCTACACCTTC. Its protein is CASSSGLTYGYTF.

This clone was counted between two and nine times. CDR3 in amino acids: CAISESGGRNPYEQYF. CDR3 nucleotide sequence: TGTGCCATCAGTGAGTCTGGGGGCAGAAACCCCTACGAGCAGTACTTC. The V and J genes are TRBV10-3 and TRBJ2-7; D may be TRBD1 (6 bases). The CDR3 is made up of 16 amino acids. V lost 0 bases and J 2 bases, leaving 14 bases between the germline ends. The V gene's germline CDR1 is ENHRY and CDR2 SYGVKD.

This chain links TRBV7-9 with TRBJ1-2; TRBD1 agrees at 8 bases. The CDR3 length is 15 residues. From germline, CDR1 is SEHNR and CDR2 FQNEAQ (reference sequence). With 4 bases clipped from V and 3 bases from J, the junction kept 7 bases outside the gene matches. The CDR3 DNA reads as TGTGCCAGCAGCTCCAGGACAGGGCGGGACTATGGCTACACCTTC. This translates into CASSSRTGRDYGYTF.

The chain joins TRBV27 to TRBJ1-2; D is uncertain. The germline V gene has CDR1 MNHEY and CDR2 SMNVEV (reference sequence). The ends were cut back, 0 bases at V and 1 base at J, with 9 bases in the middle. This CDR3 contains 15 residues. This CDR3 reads CASSLSGSFNYGYTF. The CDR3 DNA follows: TGTGCCAGCAGTTTATCAGGGAGCTTTAACTATGGCTACACCTTC.

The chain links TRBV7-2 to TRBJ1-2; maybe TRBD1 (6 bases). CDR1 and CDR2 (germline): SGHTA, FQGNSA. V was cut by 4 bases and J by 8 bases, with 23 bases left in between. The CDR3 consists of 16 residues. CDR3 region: CASSSRPQGIAVGYTF. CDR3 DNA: TGTGCCAGCAGCTCGCGGCCTCAGGGGATCGCGGTGGGCTACACCTTC.

CDR3 residues: CASSRDRSPLHF. CDR3 nucleotide sequence: TGTGCCAGCAGCCGCGATCGATCACCCCTCCACTTT. This sequence joins TRBV9 and TRBJ1-6; D unclear. CDR1 is SGDLS and CDR2 is YYNGEE in the germline V gene. Trimming left V 4 bases short and J 10 bases short, with 9 bases between. This CDR3 contains 12 residues. Based on the CDR3 plus reference TRBV9 and TRBJ1-6, the full variable domain is DSGVTQTPKHLITATGQRVTLRCSPRSGDLSVYWYQQSLDQGLQFLIQYYNGEERAKGNILERFSAQQFPDLHSELNLSSLELGDSALYFCASSRDRSPLHFGNGTRLTVT.

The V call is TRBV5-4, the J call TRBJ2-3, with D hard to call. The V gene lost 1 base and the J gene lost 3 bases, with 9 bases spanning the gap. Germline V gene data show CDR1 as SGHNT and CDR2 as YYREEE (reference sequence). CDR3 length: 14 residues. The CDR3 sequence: CASSLSTRTDTQYF. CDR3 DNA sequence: TGTGCCAGCAGCTTGTCAACCCGGACAGATACGCAGTATTTT.

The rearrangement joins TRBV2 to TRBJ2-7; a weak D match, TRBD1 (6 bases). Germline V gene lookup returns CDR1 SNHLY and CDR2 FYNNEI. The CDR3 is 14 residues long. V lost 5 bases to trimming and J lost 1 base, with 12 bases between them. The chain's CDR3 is CASSSGHLSYEQYF. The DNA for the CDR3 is TGTGCCAGCAGTTCGGGACACCTTTCCTACGAGCAGTACTTC.

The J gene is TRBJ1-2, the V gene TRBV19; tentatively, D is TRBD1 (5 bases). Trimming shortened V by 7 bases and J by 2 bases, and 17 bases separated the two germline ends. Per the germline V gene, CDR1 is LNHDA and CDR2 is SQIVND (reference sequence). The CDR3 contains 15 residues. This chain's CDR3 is CASNNPGLLNYGYTF. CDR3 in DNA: TGTGCCAGTAACAACCCGGGACTCCTGAACTATGGCTACACCTTC. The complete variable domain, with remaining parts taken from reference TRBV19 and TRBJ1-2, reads DGGITQSPKYLFRKEGQNVTLSCEQNLNHDAMYWYRQDPGQGLRLIYYSQIVNDFQKGDIAEGYSVSREKKESFPLTVTSAQKNPTAFYLCASNNPGLLNYGYTFGSGTRLTVV.

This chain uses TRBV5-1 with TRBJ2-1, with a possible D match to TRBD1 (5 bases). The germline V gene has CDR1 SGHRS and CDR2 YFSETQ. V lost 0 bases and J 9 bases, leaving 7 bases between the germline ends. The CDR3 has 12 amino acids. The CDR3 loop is CASSLEGSEQFF. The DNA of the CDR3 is TGCGCCAGCAGCTTGGAGGGGTCTGAGCAGTTCTTC. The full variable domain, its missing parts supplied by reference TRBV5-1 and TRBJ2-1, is KAGVTQTPRYLIKTRGQQVTLSCSPISGHRSVSWYQQTPGQGLQFLFEYFSETQRNKGNFPGRFSGRQFSNSRSEMNVSTLELGDSALYLCASSLEGSEQFFGPGTRLTVL.

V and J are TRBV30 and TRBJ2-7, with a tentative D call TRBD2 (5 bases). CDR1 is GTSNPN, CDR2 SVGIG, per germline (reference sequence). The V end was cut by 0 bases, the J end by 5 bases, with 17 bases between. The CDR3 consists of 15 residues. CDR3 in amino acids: CAWSVSGALWNEQYF. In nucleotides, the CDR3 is TGTGCCTGGAGTGTAAGCGGAGCACTTTGGAACGAGCAGTACTTC.

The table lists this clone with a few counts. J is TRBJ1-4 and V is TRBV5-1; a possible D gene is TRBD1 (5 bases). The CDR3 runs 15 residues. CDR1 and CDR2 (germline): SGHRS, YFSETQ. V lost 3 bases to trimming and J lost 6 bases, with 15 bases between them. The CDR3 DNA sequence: TGCGCCAGCAGCTCCCAAACGATGGGGCATGAAAAACTGTTTTTT. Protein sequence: CASSSQTMGHEKLFF.